These T cell receptor beta chains were read from a single sample in a study of blood T cell repertoires in COVID-19. Clones were read by immunoSEQ multiplex PCR, and TCRdb kept only the in-frame ones, dropping some. In the table there are some 90,000 clones, approximately 89% of which are singletons. The sequenced sample consisted of peripheral blood. Receptors were obtained from a man aged 45 to 65 with acute or convalescent COVID-19. Each CDR3 is given with its conserved first and last residue. A D gene is named only where the DNA matches it firmly. Clone size appears in some rows only: once, few, many, or a class for an expanded clone.

clone size: -; V gene: TRBV6-5; J gene: TRBJ1-6; D gene: -; CDR3 protein: CASSPGGSSPSPLHF; CDR3 DNA: TGTGCCAGCAGTCCCGGGGGGTCTTCCCCTTCACCCCTCCACTTT
clone size: -; V gene: TRBV9; J gene: TRBJ2-1; D gene: -; CDR3 protein: CASTPLGGSWNEQFF; CDR3 DNA: TGTGCCAGCACCCCCCTGGGGGGAAGTTGGAATGAGCAGTTCTTC
clone size: -; V gene: TRBV28; J gene: TRBJ1-1; D gene: TRBD1; CDR3 protein: CASRPGQGARAEAFF; CDR3 DNA: TGTGCCAGCAGACCCGGACAGGGGGCTCGGGCTGAAGCTTTCTTT
clone size: -; V gene: TRBV12-3/TRBV12-4; J gene: TRBJ1-4; D gene: -; CDR3 protein: CASRGQGIEKLFF; CDR3 DNA: TGTGCCAGCAGGGGGCAGGGGATTGAAAAACTGTTTTTT
clone size: -; V gene: TRBV2; J gene: TRBJ1-4; D gene: -; CDR3 protein: CAIGGVYGEKLFF; CDR3 DNA: TGTGCCATCGGAGGGGTGTACGGGGAAAAACTGTTTTTT
clone size: -; V gene: TRBV29-1; J gene: TRBJ1-4; D gene: -; CDR3 protein: CSVVSTDEKLFF; CDR3 DNA: TGCAGCGTTGTGAGTACGGATGAAAAACTGTTTTTT
clone size: -; V gene: TRBV7-2; J gene: TRBJ1-4; D gene: -; CDR3 protein: CASSPEGVEKLFF; CDR3 DNA: TGTGCCAGCAGCCCAGAGGGGGTTGAAAAACTGTTTTTT
clone size: -; V gene: TRBV7-9; J gene: TRBJ1-4; D gene: TRBD1; CDR3 protein: CASIPPDRASELFF; CDR3 DNA: TGTGCCAGCATCCCCCCGGACAGGGCGTCGGAACTGTTTTTT
clone size: once; V gene: TRBV2; J gene: TRBJ1-5; D gene: TRBD1; CDR3 protein: CASSRRQGAAGQPQHF; CDR3 DNA: TGTGCCAGCAGCCGCAGACAGGGGGCAGCGGGCCAGCCCCAGCATTTT
clone size: -; V gene: TRBV6-5; J gene: TRBJ1-6; D gene: TRBD1; CDR3 protein: CASSAGQRNNSPLHF; CDR3 DNA: TGTGCCAGCAGCGCGGGACAGAGAAATAATTCACCCCTCCACTTT
clone size: -; V gene: TRBV5-1; J gene: TRBJ1-2; D gene: TRBD1; CDR3 protein: CASSFGQGMGNTF; CDR3 DNA: TGCGCCAGCAGCTTTGGACAGGGCATGGGGAACACCTTC
clone size: -; V gene: TRBV2; J gene: TRBJ2-1; D gene: TRBD2; CDR3 protein: CASSTSGVYNEQFF; CDR3 DNA: TGTGCCAGCAGTACTAGCGGGGTTTACAATGAGCAGTTCTTC
clone size: -; V gene: TRBV4-1; J gene: TRBJ2-2; D gene: TRBD1; CDR3 protein: CASSSPGQGDGELFF; CDR3 DNA: TGCGCCAGCAGCTCTCCCGGACAGGGGGACGGGGAGCTGTTTTTT
clone size: -; V gene: TRBV24-1; J gene: TRBJ2-2; D gene: TRBD1; CDR3 protein: CATSDLGRGQDTGELFF; CDR3 DNA: TGTGCCACCAGTGATCTGGGCAGGGGGCAGGACACCGGGGAGCTGTTTTTT
clone size: -; V gene: TRBV15; J gene: TRBJ1-2; D gene: -; CDR3 protein: CATSRVDSYGYTF; CDR3 DNA: TGTGCCACCAGCAGAGTCGACAGCTATGGCTACACCTTC
clone size: -; V gene: TRBV5-1; J gene: TRBJ2-5; D gene: TRBD1; CDR3 protein: CASSLWGQGKETQYF; CDR3 DNA: TGCGCCAGCAGCTTGTGGGGACAGGGCAAAGAGACCCAGTACTTC
clone size: -; V gene: TRBV7-9; J gene: TRBJ1-4; D gene: -; CDR3 protein: CASSLYSNGEKLFF; CDR3 DNA: TGTGCCAGCAGCTTATACAGTAACGGTGAAAAACTGTTTTTT
clone size: -; V gene: TRBV14; J gene: TRBJ1-1; D gene: -; CDR3 protein: CASSQGPMNTEAFF; CDR3 DNA: TGTGCCAGCAGTCAGGGGCCCATGAACACTGAAGCTTTCTTT
clone size: -; V gene: TRBV5-4; J gene: TRBJ2-1; D gene: -; CDR3 protein: CASSFRGEQFF; CDR3 DNA: TGTGCCAGCAGCTTCAGGGGTGAGCAGTTCTTC
clone size: -; V gene: TRBV7-8; J gene: TRBJ2-1; D gene: TRBD2; CDR3 protein: CASSFSSGGAMNEQFF; CDR3 DNA: TGTGCCAGCAGCTTCTCTAGCGGGGGGGCGATGAATGAGCAGTTCTTC
clone size: -; V gene: TRBV5-1; J gene: TRBJ2-5; D gene: TRBD2; CDR3 protein: CASSPTSGGAKTQYF; CDR3 DNA: TGCGCCAGCAGCCCTACTAGCGGGGGGGCAAAGACCCAGTACTTC
clone size: -; V gene: TRBV11-2; J gene: TRBJ2-3; D gene: -; CDR3 protein: CASSRPSTDTQYF; CDR3 DNA: TGTGCCAGCAGCCGGCCTAGTACAGATACGCAGTATTTT
clone size: once; V gene: TRBV14; J gene: TRBJ2-1; D gene: TRBD2; CDR3 protein: CASSQRRLSGVQRWFF; CDR3 DNA: TGTGCCAGCAGCCAACGTCGACTAAGCGGGGTTCAAAGATGGTTCTTC
clone size: -; V gene: TRBV7-9; J gene: TRBJ2-2; D gene: TRBD2; CDR3 protein: CASSSAGTTNTGELFF; CDR3 DNA: TGTGCCAGCAGCTCCGCCGGGACTACGAACACCGGGGAGCTGTTTTTT
clone size: -; V gene: TRBV5-1; J gene: TRBJ1-1; D gene: -; CDR3 protein: CASSVNTMNTEAFF; CDR3 DNA: TGCGCCAGCAGCGTGAATACTATGAACACTGAAGCTTTCTTT
clone size: -; V gene: TRBV6-5; J gene: TRBJ2-3; D gene: -; CDR3 protein: CASSYRGTDTQYF; CDR3 DNA: TGTGCCAGCAGTTACAGGGGGACAGATACGCAGTATTTT
clone size: -; V gene: TRBV3-1/TRBV3-2; J gene: TRBJ1-1; D gene: -; CDR3 protein: CASSQAPDRNTEAFF; CDR3 DNA: TGTGCCAGCAGCCAAGCCCCGGACAGGAACACTGAAGCTTTCTTT
clone size: -; V gene: TRBV15; J gene: TRBJ1-1; D gene: -; CDR3 protein: CATSSNRFSEAFF; CDR3 DNA: TGTGCCACCAGTTCTAACCGGTTTTCTGAAGCTTTCTTT
clone size: -; V gene: TRBV3-1/TRBV3-2; J gene: TRBJ1-1; D gene: -; CDR3 protein: CASSPRTENTEAFF; CDR3 DNA: TGTGCCAGCAGCCCCCGCACTGAGAACACTGAAGCTTTCTTT
clone size: -; V gene: TRBV6-2/TRBV6-3; J gene: TRBJ2-7; D gene: TRBD2; CDR3 protein: CASSPGLAGGREQYF; CDR3 DNA: TGTGCCAGCAGCCCGGGACTAGCGGGAGGTCGGGAGCAGTACTTC
clone size: -; V gene: TRBV5-6; J gene: TRBJ1-1; D gene: -; CDR3 protein: CASSFMRNTEAFF; CDR3 DNA: TGTGCCAGCAGCTTTATGAGGAACACTGAAGCTTTCTTT
clone size: -; V gene: TRBV5-1; J gene: TRBJ2-3; D gene: TRBD2; CDR3 protein: CASSQAGGRSTDTQYF; CDR3 DNA: TGCGCCAGCAGCCAGGCGGGGGGACGCAGCACAGATACGCAGTATTTT
clone size: -; V gene: TRBV4-1; J gene: TRBJ1-2; D gene: -; CDR3 protein: CASSQGEGVGGYTF; CDR3 DNA: TGCGCCAGCAGCCAAGGGGAGGGAGTAGGGGGCTACACCTTC